This passage covers 4 T cell receptor beta chains from one sample sequenced in a study of blood T cell repertoires in COVID-19. The repertoire was sequenced with immunoSEQ multiplex PCR; TCRdb's copy has only in-frame clones and lacks some. The sample contains fewer than 80,000 clones, around 90% of which appear only once. Specimen: peripheral blood. These receptors all stem from a human donor in a cohort sampled during active COVID-19.

The rearrangement joins TRBV12-3 or TRBV12-4 to TRBJ1-1; possibly TRBD1 for D (5 bases). V was clipped by 2 bases and J by 8 bases, with 9 bases between them. CDR3 length: 12 amino acids. DNA for the CDR3: TGTGCCAGCAGTTTACGCCCAGGGGAAGCTTTCTTT. Amino acids: CASSLRPGEAFF.

V usage is TRBV19 and J usage is TRBJ1-6; a weak D match, TRBD1 (6 bases). The CDR3 covers 14 residues. From germline, CDR1 is LNHDA and CDR2 SQIVND (reference sequence). Between the trimmed V and J ends, which lost 6 bases and 5 bases, there was a span of 11 bases. This CDR3 is CASSQGPNNSPLHF. DNA of the CDR3: TGTGCCAGTAGCCAGGGGCCTAATAATTCACCCCTCCACTTT.

CDR3 DNA sequence: TGTGCCAGCAGTCTTACTCCTAGCCCGGTATACTCCTACGAGCAGTACTTC. Amino acids: CASSLTPSPVYSYEQYF. The V and J genes are TRBV27 and TRBJ2-7; tentative D call: TRBD2 (5 bases). The CDR3 has 17 residues. Germline V gives CDR1 MNHEY, CDR2 SMNVEV (reference sequence). Trimming cost V 5 bases and J 0 bases, with 20 bases left between them.

V is TRBV9 and J is TRBJ2-1; TRBD1 might be the D (6 bases). This CDR3 has 16 amino acids. Germline V CDR1 and CDR2: SGDLS, YYNGEE. V was pared by 1 base and J by 6 bases, with 17 bases between. In nucleotides, the CDR3 is TGTGCCAGCAGCGTAAGACAGGCAGGTACCCCCAATGAGCAGTTCTTC. Amino acid sequence: CASSVRQAGTPNEQFF.